A single sample is the source of the 27 T cell receptor beta chains below, sequenced in a study of blood T cell repertoires in COVID-19. Method: immunoSEQ multiplex PCR; TCRdb's copy keeps in-frame clones and lacks some. The sample yields about 120,000 clones, 75% to 90% seen once. The sample taken for sequencing was peripheral blood. Receptors were obtained from a man in his sixties or seventies with active or convalescent COVID-19.

The chain employs TRBV10-3 and TRBJ1-2; the D gene is possibly TRBD1 (5 bases). Germline values: CDR1 ENHRY, CDR2 SYGVKD. The CDR3 has 11 amino acids. V dropped 11 bases and J dropped 4 bases, with 11 bases sitting between them. The CDR3 here is CAHGGPYGYTF. The CDR3 DNA is TGTGCCCACGGGGGTCCCTATGGCTACACCTTC.

CDR3: CASSIPGGATGYTF. CDR3 coding DNA: TGTGCCAGTAGTATTCCAGGGGGCGCGACTGGCTACACCTTC. The rearrangement uses TRBV19 and TRBJ1-2; 8 bases are shared with TRBD1. CDR3 length: 14 residues. J gave up 7 bases and V 3 bases, and 7 bases lay outside the gene matches. Germline assignment: CDR1 LNHDA and CDR2 SQIVND (reference sequence).

The chain joins TRBV7-9 to TRBJ1-1; D not certain. V dropped 2 bases and J dropped 4 bases, with 17 bases sitting between them. The CDR3 runs to 16 residues. Germline V gene data show CDR1 as SEHNR and CDR2 as FQNEAQ (reference sequence). CDR3 amino acids: CASSLLGPSGATEAFF. The CDR3 nucleotides are TGTGCCAGCAGCTTACTGGGTCCCTCTGGAGCCACTGAAGCTTTCTTT.

CDR3 sequence reads: CASRGQPDIDRNQPQHF. The CDR3 DNA sequence: TGTGCCAGCAGGGGACAGCCAGATATAGATCGCAATCAGCCCCAGCATTTT. The V and J genes are TRBV2 and TRBJ1-5; TRBD1 agrees at 7 bases. Germline V gene lookup returns CDR1 SNHLY and CDR2 FYNNEI. The CDR3 has 17 residues. V shed 6 bases, J shed 2 bases, and the junction held 13 bases outside the gene matches.

The chain uses TRBV5-1 and TRBJ1-6; maybe TRBD1 (6 bases). Trimming took 4 bases from V and 11 from J, leaving 22 bases between them. The CDR3 covers 16 residues. Germline CDR1 is SGHRS and CDR2 is YFSETQ. CDR3 sequence (DNA): TGCGCCAGCAGCGCCTCGGGGGGCCCGATTCCGACACCCCTCCACTTT. It encodes CASSASGGPIPTPLHF.

V is TRBV28 and J is TRBJ1-4, with D possibly being TRBD1 (6 bases). Trimming stripped 6 bases from V and 1 base from J, with 9 bases between. Germline assignment: CDR1 MDHEN and CDR2 SYDVKM. The CDR3 is 14 residues long. CDR3 sequence (DNA): TGTGCCAGCAGCCTAGGGGGAACTAATGAAAAACTGTTTTTT. It yields the protein CASSLGGTNEKLFF.

V and J are TRBV5-1 and TRBJ2-7; 7 bases line up with TRBD1. The CDR3 loop spans 17 amino acids. Looked up from germline, CDR1 is SGHRS and CDR2 is YFSETQ. Trimming at V came to 1 base and at J to 2 bases, leaving 12 bases not matched to a gene. The CDR3 spells CASSLLGRDSFTYEQYF. For the CDR3, the DNA is TGCGCCAGCAGCTTGCTGGGCCGGGACAGTTTTACCTACGAGCAGTACTTC. The full variable domain, in which reference TRBV5-1 and TRBJ2-7 provide the parts outside the CDR3, is KAGVTQTPRYLIKTRGQQVTLSCSPISGHRSVSWYQQTPGQGLQFLFEYFSETQRNKGNFPGRFSGRQFSNSRSEMNVSTLELGDSALYLCASSLLGRDSFTYEQYFGPGTRLTVT.

The J gene is TRBJ2-3, the V gene TRBV24-1, with D unresolved. This CDR3 has 12 residues. Trimming pared 9 bases from V and 0 bases from J, leaving 6 bases between. Germline V gene lookup returns CDR1 KGHDR and CDR2 SFDVKD. The CDR3 DNA sequence: TGTGCCACCGCCCAGAGCACAGATACGCAGTATTTT. It specifies CATAQSTDTQYF.

The rearrangement uses TRBV30 and TRBJ1-3; D unclear. Germline CDR1 reads GTSNPN; CDR2 reads SVGIG (reference sequence). The CDR3 length is 11 residues. V was clipped by 8 bases and J by 0 bases, with 5 bases between them. CDR3: CARLSGNTIYF. Written as DNA, the CDR3 is TGTGCCCGACTCTCTGGAAACACCATATATTTT.

J is TRBJ1-1 and V is TRBV30; the match to TRBD1 covers 9 bases. The junction had 1 base not matched to a gene; V was cut back by 1 base and J by 4 bases. Per germline, CDR1 GTSNPN and CDR2 SVGIG (reference sequence). The CDR3 has 13 residues. The CDR3 nucleotides read TGTGCCTGGAGTGACAGGGGGCTCACTGAAGCTTTCTTT. Protein product: CAWSDRGLTEAFF.

The genes are TRBV9 and TRBJ2-1; TRBD2 aligns across 8 bases. V lost 2 bases and J lost 3; bases outside the gene matches: 7. This CDR3 is built from 16 residues. Germline V CDR1 and CDR2: SGDLS, YYNGEE. In DNA, the CDR3 is TGTGCCAGCAGCGTCTCGGGAGGGTCCCTCTACAATGAGCAGTTCTTC. Translation: CASSVSGGSLYNEQFF.

This clone came up a few times. This chain uses TRBV27 with TRBJ1-5, with D tentatively TRBD1 (6 bases). This CDR3 comprises 15 residues. Deletions cut 4 bases from V and 0 bases from J, with 10 bases between. The germline V gene has CDR1 MNHEY and CDR2 SMNVEV (reference sequence). The CDR3 is CASSSGTISNQPQHF. The CDR3 region has the DNA TGTGCCAGCAGTTCCGGGACAATTAGCAATCAGCCCCAGCATTTT.

The CDR3 DNA sequence: TGCGCCAGCAGCCCGGAGGCAACTAATGAAAAACTGTTTTTT. Translation: CASSPEATNEKLFF. The chain combines TRBV5-1 with TRBJ1-4; no reliable D call. V lost 4 bases and J lost 0, with 7 bases in between. Germline V gene data show CDR1 as SGHRS and CDR2 as YFSETQ. The CDR3 totals 14 residues.

The chain combines TRBV27 with TRBJ2-2; D unclear. CDR1 is MNHEY and CDR2 is SMNVEV in the germline V gene (reference sequence). The CDR3 spans 12 residues. The V end was cut by 4 bases, the J end by 7 bases, with 7 bases between. CDR3 sequence reads: CASSSLNGELFF. In DNA form, the CDR3 reads TGTGCCAGCAGTTCACTCAACGGGGAGCTGTTTTTT.

This clone showed up just once. The V call is TRBV27, the J call TRBJ2-5, with 12 bases lining up with TRBD2. This CDR3 is built from 15 residues. Germline-derived CDR1 and CDR2 are MNHEY and SMNVEV (reference sequence). V trimming: 5 bases; J trimming: 5 bases; junction bases outside the gene matches: 6. CDR3 DNA: TGTGCCAGCAGTCCGACTAGCGGGAGAGGGGAGACCCAGTACTTC. This gives the protein CASSPTSGRGETQYF.

This chain connects TRBV5-1 to TRBJ2-2; 12 nucleotides align to TRBD1. The CDR3 runs to 16 residues. CDR1 and CDR2 from the germline V gene are SGHRS and YFSETQ. J lost 7 bases, V lost 0 bases, and 4 bases had no gene match. The CDR3 protein is CASSLAGTGGIGELFF. Written as DNA, the CDR3 is TGCGCCAGCAGCTTGGCCGGGACAGGGGGCATCGGGGAGCTGTTTTTT.

This clone has only a few counts. The chain combines TRBV7-3 with TRBJ1-2, with D tentatively TRBD1 (5 bases). Deletions cut 6 bases from V and 6 bases from J, with 14 bases between. Germline V CDR1 and CDR2: SGHTA, FQGTGA. This CDR3 region has 13 residues. This CDR3 reads CASSQKGQNGYTF. The DNA of the CDR3 is TGTGCCAGCAGTCAGAAAGGACAAAATGGCTACACCTTC.

This clone was detected once. The genes are TRBV5-5 and TRBJ2-3, with TRBD2 identical over 9 bases. Germline trimming cut 1 base from V and 6 bases from J; bases unmatched to any gene: 3. The CDR3 spans 14 residues. The V gene's germline CDR1 is SGHKS and CDR2 YYEKEE (reference sequence). CDR3: CASSLRGLADTQYF. The CDR3 DNA reads as TGTGCCAGCAGCTTGCGTGGACTAGCGGATACGCAGTATTTT.

This rearrangement joins TRBV11-2 to TRBJ2-1; D may be TRBD1 (6 bases). Between the trimmed V and J ends, which lost 2 bases and 1 base, there was a span of 18 bases. Germline-derived CDR1 and CDR2 are SGHAT and FQNNGV. This CDR3 is 18 amino acids long. CDR3 sequence (DNA): TGTGCCAGCAGCTTAAATCCCGGGACATTTGGTTCCTACAATGAGCAGTTCTTC. It yields the protein CASSLNPGTFGSYNEQFF.

The rearrangement links TRBV19 to TRBJ1-1; D possibly corresponds to TRBD1 (5 bases). Germline CDR1 is LNHDA and CDR2 is SQIVND (reference sequence). The germline V and J ends were trimmed by 3 bases and 1 base, with 18 bases remaining between them. This CDR3 comprises 17 residues. The CDR3 here is CASSIAMSGSRNTEAFF. The CDR3 DNA reads TGTGCCAGTAGTATCGCGATGTCAGGGTCCAGGAACACTGAAGCTTTCTTT.

The chain is built from TRBV11-2 and TRBJ1-5; TRBD1 aligns across 9 bases. Germline values: CDR1 SGHAT, CDR2 FQNNGV. The junction had 11 bases not matched to a gene; V was cut back by 5 bases and J by 6 bases. The CDR3 has 16 amino acids. CDR3 protein: CASSALQGATAQPQHF. As DNA, the CDR3 is TGTGCCAGCAGCGCCCTACAGGGGGCCACCGCTCAGCCCCAGCATTTT.

The rearrangement links TRBV18 to TRBJ2-7; 7 bases map to TRBD2. Trimming at V came to 5 bases and at J to 7 bases, leaving 14 bases not matched to a gene. From germline, CDR1 is KGHSH and CDR2 LQKENI. The CDR3 sequence is 15 residues long. The CDR3 loop reads CASSSPFAGVGEQYF. CDR3 bases: TGTGCCAGCTCATCCCCATTTGCGGGAGTCGGTGAGCAGTACTTC. The variable domain in full, completed from reference TRBV18 and TRBJ2-7, reads NAGVMQNPRHLVRRRGQEARLRCSPMKGHSHVYWYRQLPEEGLKFMVYLQKENIIDESGMPKERFSAEFPKEGPSILRIQQVVRGDSAAYFCASSSPFAGVGEQYFGPGTRLTVT.

The chain is built from TRBV5-1 and TRBJ2-6, with TRBD1 matching over 7 bases. The CDR3 is 17 amino acids. The trim removed 0 bases at V and 0 bases at J, leaving 3 bases unmatched. Germline values: CDR1 SGHRS, CDR2 YFSETQ. CDR3 sequence reads: CASSLDRGDSGANVLTF. CDR3 DNA: TGCGCCAGCAGCTTGGACAGGGGAGACTCTGGGGCCAACGTCCTGACTTTC.

The chain uses TRBV19 and TRBJ2-7; 10 bases agree with TRBD2. Looked up from germline, CDR1 is LNHDA and CDR2 is SQIVND (reference sequence). Trimming removed 4 bases from V and 5 bases from J; junction bases left unmatched: 5. The CDR3 has 14 residues. CDR3 residues: CASSTGSGRHEQYF. The CDR3 nucleotides read TGTGCCAGTAGTACAGGTAGCGGGAGGCACGAGCAGTACTTC.

V is TRBV5-4 and J is TRBJ2-3; 8 bases fit TRBD1. The CDR3 loop spans 16 amino acids. Germline V gene sequence: CDR1 SGHNT, CDR2 YYREEE (reference sequence). V trimming: 3 bases; J trimming: 1 base; junction bases outside the gene matches: 7. CDR3 nucleotide sequence: TGTGCCAGCAGCTACAACAGGGGGGCGGGCACAGATACGCAGTATTTT. Protein sequence: CASSYNRGAGTDTQYF.

The chain combines TRBV28 with TRBJ1-1; TRBD1 might be the D (5 bases). The length of the CDR3 is 15 residues. V was shortened by 2 bases and J by 2 bases, with 12 bases between the two germline ends. The germline V gene encodes CDR1 MDHEN and CDR2 SYDVKM. DNA for the CDR3: TGTGCCAGCAGTTTAAGGATATGGGGCAACACTGAAGCTTTCTTT. Translating gives CASSLRIWGNTEAFF.

This chain connects TRBV6-6 to TRBJ1-5; D not certain. V dropped 0 bases and J dropped 4 bases, with 10 bases sitting between them. The CDR3 has 15 amino acids. The germline V gene encodes CDR1 MNHNY and CDR2 SVGAGI (reference sequence). This CDR3 reads CASSYSGAGNQPQHF. The CDR3 DNA reads as TGTGCCAGCAGTTACTCTGGCGCAGGAAATCAGCCCCAGCATTTT.